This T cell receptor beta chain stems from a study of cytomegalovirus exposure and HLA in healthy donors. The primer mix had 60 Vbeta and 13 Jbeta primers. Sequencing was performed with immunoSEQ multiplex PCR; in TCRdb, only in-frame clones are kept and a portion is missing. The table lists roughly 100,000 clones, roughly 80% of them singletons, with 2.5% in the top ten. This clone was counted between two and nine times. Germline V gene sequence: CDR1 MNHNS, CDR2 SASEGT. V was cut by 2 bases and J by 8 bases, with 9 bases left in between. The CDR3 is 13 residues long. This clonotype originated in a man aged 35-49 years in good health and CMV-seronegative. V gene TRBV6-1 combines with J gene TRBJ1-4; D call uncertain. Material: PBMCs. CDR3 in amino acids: CASSEPRLEKLFF. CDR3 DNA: TGTGCCAGCAGTGAACCCCGGTTGGAAAAACTGTTTTTT.